This TCR beta chain was retrieved from a study of cytomegalovirus exposure and HLA in healthy donors. Note on this clone: The sample carries other DNA sequences with the same CDR3.

PCR was performed using 60 Vbeta and 13 Jbeta primers. Produced via immunoSEQ multiplex PCR; TCRdb's table is partial and in-frame only. The sample lists about 170,000 clones, over 75% occurring once. From germline, CDR1 is SGHTA and CDR2 FQGNSA. Trimming left V 0 bases short and J 6 bases short, with 8 bases between. This CDR3 comprises 13 residues. The source is a woman in her forties or fifties in good health and CMV-seropositive. The specimen was PBMCs. The V call is TRBV7-2, the J call TRBJ1-2, with a tentative D call TRBD1 (5 bases). CDR3 coding DNA: TGTGCCAGCAGCTTAGCGCCAGGGAATGGCTACACCTTC. This sequence encodes CASSLAPGNGYTF.